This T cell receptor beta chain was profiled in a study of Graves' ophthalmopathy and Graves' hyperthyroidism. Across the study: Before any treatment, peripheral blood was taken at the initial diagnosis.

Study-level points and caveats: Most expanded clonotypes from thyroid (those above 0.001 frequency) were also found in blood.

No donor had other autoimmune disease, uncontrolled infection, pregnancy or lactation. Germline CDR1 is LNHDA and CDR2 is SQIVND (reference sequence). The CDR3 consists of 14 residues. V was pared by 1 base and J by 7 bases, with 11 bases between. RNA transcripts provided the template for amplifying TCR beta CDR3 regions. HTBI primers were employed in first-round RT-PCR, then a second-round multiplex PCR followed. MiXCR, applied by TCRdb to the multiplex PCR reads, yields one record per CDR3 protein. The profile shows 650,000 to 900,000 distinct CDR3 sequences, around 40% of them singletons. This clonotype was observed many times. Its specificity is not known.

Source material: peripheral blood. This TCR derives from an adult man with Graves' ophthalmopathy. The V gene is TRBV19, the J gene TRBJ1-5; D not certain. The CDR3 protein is CASSIGSGFQPQHF. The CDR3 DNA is TGTGCCAGTAGTATAGGTAGTGGATTCCAGCCCCAGCATTTT.